Given below is one TCR beta chain in context. This sample was included in a study of blood T cell repertoires in COVID-19. Study-wide background: COVID-19 samples, acute and convalescent, were from the United States, Italy and Spain. Nucleic acid was either cDNA or gDNA, and it came from T cells, B-cell-depleted T cells, or PBMCs.

Study processing details: Nucleated cell counts were estimated from reference gene primer amplification. Profiled with immunoSEQ multiplex PCR; TCRdb holds only in-frame clones, not every one. V and J calls and clone size are those listed in that table; D and trimming were worked out from the DNA. The sample has over 140,000 clones, roughly 76% seen once. This TCR was sampled from a woman aged 45 to 65 with active or convalescent COVID-19. Source material: peripheral blood.

This chain's CDR3 is CATSRDMTVSNQPQHF. CDR3 DNA sequence: TGTGCCACCAGCAGAGATATGACAGTTAGCAATCAGCCCCAGCATTTT. The chain employs TRBV15 and TRBJ1-5; possible D gene TRBD1, 5 bases. The CDR3 extends over 16 amino acids. Trimming removed 0 bases from V and 0 bases from J, with 9 bases in between. Germline CDR1 LNHNV, CDR2 YYDKDF (reference sequence).